This T cell receptor beta chain was sequenced in a study of shared clonotypes between healthy human individuals. CDR3 size: 15 residues. V lost 0 bases, J lost 2 bases, and 8 bases lay in between. The germline gives CDR1 LGHNA, CDR2 YSLEER. The repertoire was sequenced with immunoSEQ multiplex PCR; TCRdb's copy has only in-frame clones and lacks some. The sample yields roughly 320,000 clones, over 75% seen once. The chain couples TRBV4-3 to TRBJ1-5; D gene uncertain. Sample: memory CD8+ T cells sorted from blood. This sample's subset: CD45RO+ cells pooled with CCR7-negative TemRA cells. The TCR sequence derives from a man between 18 and 29 years old in good health. CDR3 amino acids: CASSQDRSGNQPQHF. The DNA for the CDR3 is TGCGCCAGCAGCCAAGATAGGTCAGGCAATCAGCCCCAGCATTTT.